What follows are 21 T cell receptor beta chains derived from one specimen sequenced in a study of cytomegalovirus exposure and HLA in healthy donors. 60 Vbeta and 13 Jbeta primers were used in PCR. Clones were sequenced by immunoSEQ multiplex PCR, and TCRdb holds only the in-frame ones, with some missing. The repertoire consists of 180,000 or so clones, with about 85% occurring once and the leading ten covering roughly 1.4%. The source material was PBMCs. These receptors came from a girl between 10 and 17 years old in good health and CMV-seropositive.

The V gene is TRBV7-8, the J gene TRBJ1-5, with 7 bases aligning to TRBD1. V lost 5 bases to trimming and J lost 4 bases; unmatched junction nucleotides: 8. Germline lookup yields CDR1 SGHVS and CDR2 FQNEAQ. The CDR3 loop spans 15 amino acids. In DNA, the CDR3 is TGTGCCAGCAGCACCAGACAGGGAGGTAATCAGCCCCAGCATTTT. It translates to CASSTRQGGNQPQHF. Full variable domain (missing parts from reference TRBV7-8 and TRBJ1-5): GAGVSQSPRYKVAKRGQDVALRCDPISGHVSLFWYQQALGQGPEFLTYFQNEAQLDKSGLPSDRFFAERPEGSVSTLKIQRTQQEDSAVYLCASSTRQGGNQPQHFGDGTRLSIL.

As DNA, the CDR3 is TGTGCCTCTACAGGGGAAAATGAAAAACTGTTTTTT. Its protein is CASTGENEKLFF. The gene calls are TRBV2 and TRBJ1-4; TRBD1 matches 7 bases. The CDR3 runs to 12 residues. V dropped 11 bases and J dropped 5; count of bases not matched to a gene: 5. Germline lookup yields CDR1 SNHLY and CDR2 FYNNEI.

This clone occurred a few times. V and J are TRBV7-9 and TRBJ2-1, with TRBD2 matching 13 bases. With 5 bases clipped from V and 5 bases from J, the junction kept 12 bases outside the gene matches. The CDR3 runs to 18 residues. Germline CDR1 is SEHNR and CDR2 is FQNEAQ (reference sequence). This chain's CDR3 is CASSPGTSGTPTDNEQFF. The CDR3 DNA reads TGTGCCAGCAGCCCCGGGACTAGCGGGACCCCGACAGACAATGAGCAGTTCTTC.

The V gene is TRBV13, the J gene TRBJ2-3; the D gene is possibly TRBD1 (5 bases). Germline V gene lookup returns CDR1 PRHDT and CDR2 FYEKMQ (reference sequence). V was trimmed by 5 bases and J by 2 bases, leaving 14 bases between them. This CDR3 has 15 amino acids. The CDR3 loop is CASSPLGPTTDTQYF. CDR3 nucleotide sequence: TGTGCCAGCAGCCCCTTGGGGCCGACCACAGATACGCAGTATTTT.

The rearrangement joins TRBV10-3 to TRBJ2-1, with 12 bases that match TRBD2. Germline V gene data show CDR1 as ENHRY and CDR2 as SYGVKD. The V segment lost 3 bases and the J segment 7 bases; nucleotides outside the gene matches: 10. The CDR3 loop spans 17 amino acids. In DNA, the CDR3 is TGTGCCATCAGTGAAGCCGTGGCTAGCGGGAGGGTAAATGAGCAGTTCTTC. This encodes CAISEAVASGRVNEQFF.

The rearrangement joins TRBV14 to TRBJ2-3, with a possible D match to TRBD1 (6 bases). CDR3 size: 16 residues. V was trimmed by 4 bases and J by 3 bases, leaving 17 bases between them. Germline values: CDR1 SGHDN, CDR2 FVKESK. The CDR3: CASSRSGHRRTDTQYF. The DNA of the CDR3 is TGTGCCAGCAGCCGCTCGGGACACAGACGTACAGATACGCAGTATTTT.

This clone was found a few times. The V gene is TRBV27, the J gene TRBJ2-7, with 12 bases fitting TRBD2. The J segment lost 0 bases and the V segment lost 5 bases, leaving 8 bases of the junction unmatched. This CDR3 region has 17 residues. Germline V gene lookup returns CDR1 MNHEY and CDR2 SMNVEV (reference sequence). The CDR3 DNA sequence: TGTGCCAGCAGTCATAGACTAGCGGGAGCCTTCTCCTACGAGCAGTACTTC. This encodes CASSHRLAGAFSYEQYF.

The chain employs TRBV25-1 and TRBJ1-2; the D is unclear. Germline loops: CDR1 MGHDK, CDR2 SYGVNS. CDR3 size: 13 residues. Trimming stripped 4 bases from V and 4 bases from J, with 10 bases between. CDR3 sequence: CASSASFGYGYTF. In nucleotides, the CDR3 is TGTGCCAGCAGTGCTTCATTCGGCTATGGCTACACCTTC.

V usage is TRBV7-9 and J usage is TRBJ1-2, with D unclear. The V end was cut by 1 base, the J end by 3 bases, with 18 bases between. CDR1 SEHNR and CDR2 FQNEAQ come from the germline V gene (reference sequence). The CDR3 has 17 residues. The CDR3 loop is CASSLDGSRVLHYGYTF. CDR3 sequence (DNA): TGTGCCAGCAGCTTAGATGGCTCCCGGGTTTTGCACTATGGCTACACCTTC.

The chain combines TRBV11-2 with TRBJ2-1; 9 bases are a match to TRBD2. From germline, CDR1 is SGHAT and CDR2 FQNNGV. The CDR3 loop spans 15 amino acids. The ends lost 3 bases at V and 2 bases at J; junction bases unmatched: 2. The CDR3 nucleotides are TGTGCCAGCAGCTTTGTAGCGGGAGCCTACAATGAGCAGTTCTTC. It yields the protein CASSFVAGAYNEQFF. The full variable domain, with the rest looked up from reference TRBV11-2 and TRBJ2-1, is EAGVAQSPRYKIIEKRQSVAFWCNPISGHATLYWYQQILGQGPKLLIQFQNNGVVDDSQLPKDRFSAERLKGVDSTLKIQPAKLEDSAVYLCASSFVAGAYNEQFFGPGTRLTVL.

The gene calls are TRBV4-1 and TRBJ2-7; TRBD1 aligns across 9 bases. The CDR3 contains 15 residues. The J segment lost 5 bases and the V segment lost 3 bases, leaving 8 bases of the junction unmatched. The germline V gene encodes CDR1 MGHRA and CDR2 YSYEKL. CDR3 DNA sequence: TGCGCCAGCAGCCATACCGGGACAGGGTACCACGAGCAGTACTTC. It encodes CASSHTGTGYHEQYF.

The V and J genes are TRBV30 and TRBJ2-3; D may be TRBD2 (7 bases). The V and J ends lost 4 bases and 3 bases respectively, with 17 bases between them. Germline CDR1 is GTSNPN and CDR2 is SVGIG (reference sequence). This CDR3 contains 15 residues. DNA of the CDR3: TGTGCCTGGAAGAAGGCAGGGAGGGGGACAGATACGCAGTATTTT. Its translation is CAWKKAGRGTDTQYF.

This clone is a singleton in its sample. The chain carries TRBV5-5 and TRBJ1-3; D remains ambiguous. The CDR3 has 15 residues. Trimming removed 1 base at V and 3 bases at J, with 11 bases between. CDR1 and CDR2 from the germline V gene are SGHKS and YYEKEE (reference sequence). CDR3: CASSLNSRVGNTIYF. The CDR3 DNA follows: TGTGCCAGCAGCTTGAATTCGAGAGTTGGAAACACCATATATTTT.

The V call is TRBV7-2, the J call TRBJ1-5, with 10 bases matching TRBD1. This CDR3 is built from 17 residues. The J segment lost 3 bases and the V segment lost 5 bases, leaving 10 bases of the junction unmatched. Per germline, CDR1 SGHTA and CDR2 FQGNSA. The chain's CDR3 is CASSATGGSPYNQPQHF. The CDR3 DNA is TGTGCCAGCAGCGCGACAGGGGGCAGCCCTTACAATCAGCCCCAGCATTTT.

The rearrangement joins TRBV30 to TRBJ1-4, with 11 bases identical to TRBD1. The V gene's germline CDR1 is GTSNPN and CDR2 SVGIG (reference sequence). CDR3 length equals 14 residues. With 5 bases clipped from V and 7 bases from J, the junction kept 6 bases outside the gene matches. CDR3 protein: CAWQGDRGGEKLFF. The CDR3, as DNA: TGTGCCTGGCAAGGGGACAGGGGGGGTGAAAAACTGTTTTTT.

This sequence joins TRBV27 and TRBJ1-5, with TRBD1 identical over 8 bases. Per the germline V gene, CDR1 is MNHEY and CDR2 is SMNVEV (reference sequence). V was clipped by 7 bases and J by 0 bases; unmatched bases: 5. The length of the CDR3 is 15 residues. CDR3 nucleotides: TGTGCCAGCAAATGGACAGGGAATAGCAATCAGCCCCAGCATTTT. Encoded protein: CASKWTGNSNQPQHF.

This chain links TRBV19 with TRBJ2-3; 7 positions agree with TRBD2. Germline assignment: CDR1 LNHDA and CDR2 SQIVND (reference sequence). The CDR3 runs 18 residues. V was clipped by 1 base and J by 0 bases; unmatched bases: 10. For the CDR3, the DNA is TGTGCCAGTAGTATAGGTTGGCGGGAGCCGCTTAGCACAGATACGCAGTATTTT. It codes for CASSIGWREPLSTDTQYF.

The rearrangement uses TRBV29-1 and TRBJ2-4, with 8 positions matching TRBD2. This CDR3 comprises 14 residues. The germline CDR1 and CDR2 sequences are SQVTM and ANQGSEA. V trimming: 6 bases; J trimming: 7 bases; junction bases outside the gene matches: 11. The CDR3 DNA sequence: TGCAGCGTGCGACCCCAGACTAGCGTTAACATTCAGTACTTC. Amino acid sequence: CSVRPQTSVNIQYF.

The chain combines TRBV29-1 with TRBJ2-7; 8 nucleotides line up with TRBD1. The V segment lost 7 bases and the J segment 3 bases; nucleotides outside the gene matches: 5. The CDR3 totals 12 residues. The germline V gene has CDR1 SQVTM and CDR2 ANQGSEA. The CDR3 DNA is TGCAGCGCTGGGACAGGAGACTACGAGCAGTACTTC. As protein: CSAGTGDYEQYF.

The J gene is TRBJ2-2, the V gene TRBV7-2; the D gene is possibly TRBD2 (6 bases). The CDR3 runs to 15 residues. Germline V gives CDR1 SGHTA, CDR2 FQGNSA. Trimming stripped 3 bases from V and 2 bases from J, with 10 bases between. CDR3: CASSFGGSNTGELFF. CDR3 sequence (DNA): TGTGCCAGCAGCTTCGGGGGATCTAACACCGGGGAGCTGTTTTTT. Full variable domain (remainder filled in from reference TRBV7-2 and TRBJ2-2): GAGVSQSPSNKVTEKGKDVELRCDPISGHTALYWYRQSLGQGLEFLIYFQGNSAPDKSGLPSDRFSAERTGGSVSTLTIQRTQQEDSAVYLCASSFGGSNTGELFFGEGSRLTVL.

The chain links TRBV11-3 to TRBJ2-3, with D unresolved. The CDR3 length is 14 residues. Trimming removed 1 base at V and 0 bases at J, with 5 bases between. Germline loops: CDR1 SGHNT, CDR2 YENEEA. The CDR3 region is CASSLGRSTDTQYF. CDR3 in DNA: TGTGCCAGCAGCTTAGGTAGAAGCACAGATACGCAGTATTTT.